The 25 T cell receptor beta chains given below trace back to one sample, sequenced in a study of yellow fever vaccine responses in identical twins. MiXCR, applied by TCRdb to the RT-PCR reads, yields one record per CDR3 protein. The sample lists almost 1,000 distinct CDR3 sequences, around 83% occurring once. The sequenced sample was T cells from blood (PBMCs), unsorted or a sorted subset (not recorded which), obtained before or after yellow fever vaccination (not recorded which). These receptors were collected from a female donor who received the yellow fever vaccine.

This clonotype has more than one count but fewer than ten. The chain carries TRBV10-1 and TRBJ1-2, with TRBD1 matching over 8 bases. Unmatched junction bases numbered 4, after V lost 6 bases and J lost 4 bases. The CDR3 runs 13 residues. Germline CDR1 is WNHNN and CDR2 is SYGVQD (reference sequence). CDR3 sequence reads: CASSRTGTYGYTF. CDR3 in DNA: TGCGCCAGCAGCCGGACAGGGACCTATGGCTACACCTTC.

In its sample, this clonotype was seen once. This chain joins TRBV4-3 and TRBJ2-7; tentative D call: TRBD2 (6 bases). The CDR3 has 13 residues. The V gene lost 1 base and the J gene lost 4 bases, with 8 bases spanning the gap. Germline values: CDR1 LGHNA, CDR2 YSLEER. The CDR3 here is CASSQVRGYEQYF. CDR3 coding DNA: TGCGCCAGCAGCCAAGTCCGGGGGTACGAGCAGTACTTC.

V usage is TRBV15 and J usage is TRBJ2-1, with D perhaps matching TRBD2 (5 bases). The germline V and J ends were trimmed by 3 bases and 10 bases, with 19 bases remaining between them. CDR3 length equals 15 residues. Germline loops: CDR1 LNHNV, CDR2 YYDKDF (reference sequence). The CDR3 region has the DNA TGTGCCACCAGCAGGCAAAGCGGCTCCCCGGAGGAGCAGTTCTTC. Residues: CATSRQSGSPEEQFF.

The chain recombines TRBV18 with TRBJ2-3; no clear D gene. In germline, CDR1 is KGHSH, CDR2 LQKENI. Trimming took off 3 bases at V and 8 bases at J, with 12 bases between the two ends. The length of the CDR3 is 13 residues. CDR3 protein: CASSPQAPSTQYF. In nucleotides, the CDR3 is TGTGCCAGCTCACCCCAAGCCCCAAGTACGCAGTATTTT.

This clonotype occurred once. This chain joins TRBV6-1 and TRBJ1-2; D uncertain. This CDR3 contains 13 residues. Per germline, CDR1 MNHNS and CDR2 SASEGT. V was trimmed by 4 bases and J by 4 bases, leaving 10 bases between them. The CDR3 loop reads CASSAPGGYGYTF. The CDR3 region has the DNA TGTGCCAGCAGTGCCCCCGGAGGCTATGGCTACACCTTC.

The rearrangement uses TRBV11-1 and TRBJ2-7, with a possible D match to TRBD1 (6 bases). CDR1 and CDR2 from the germline V gene are SGHAT and FQDESV (reference sequence). The CDR3 sequence is 17 residues long. V dropped 1 base and J dropped 0 bases, with 16 bases sitting between them. This CDR3 reads CASSLGVGGPLSYEQYF. The CDR3 DNA reads as TGTGCCAGCAGCTTAGGGGTTGGGGGCCCCCTCTCCTACGAGCAGTACTTC. The variable domain in full, with the rest retrieved from reference TRBV11-1 and TRBJ2-7, is EAEVAQSPRYKITEKSQAVAFWCDPISGHATLYWYRQILGQGPELLVQFQDESVVDDSQLPKDRFSAERLKGVDSTLKIQPAELGDSAMYLCASSLGVGGPLSYEQYFGPGTRLTVT.

This chain joins TRBV6-1 and TRBJ2-2, with 7 positions matching TRBD1. The trim removed 6 bases at V and 4 bases at J, leaving 5 bases unmatched. The V gene's germline CDR1 is MNHNS and CDR2 SASEGT. This CDR3 has 14 residues. The CDR3 reads CASRTQGRTGELFF. The CDR3 DNA reads TGTGCCAGCAGGACACAGGGGCGCACCGGGGAGCTGTTTTTT.

The gene calls are TRBV6-1 and TRBJ2-6, with a possible D match to TRBD1 (5 bases). Germline CDR1 and CDR2: MNHNS and SASEGT. This CDR3 is 15 amino acids long. Trimming left V 7 bases short and J 0 bases short, with 10 bases between. CDR3 coding DNA: TGTGCCAGCACGAGCCAGGGCTCTGGGGCCAACGTCCTGACTTTC. It encodes CASTSQGSGANVLTF.

This clonotype was detected only a few times. The chain couples TRBV11-2 to TRBJ1-1; 7 bases map to TRBD1. The ends lost 0 bases at V and 1 base at J; junction bases unmatched: 5. Germline-derived CDR1 and CDR2 are SGHAT and FQNNGV. CDR3 size: 16 residues. This chain's CDR3 is CASSLEGHRGNTEAFF. The CDR3 DNA is TGTGCCAGCAGCTTAGAAGGCCACAGGGGGAACACTGAAGCTTTCTTT.

This clonotype came up a few times. This chain uses TRBV7-9 with TRBJ1-1; D gene unclear. V lost 3 bases and J lost 4, with 9 bases in between. Germline V gene lookup returns CDR1 SEHNR and CDR2 FQNEAQ (reference sequence). The CDR3 has 13 residues. The CDR3 DNA reads as TGTGCCAGCAGCTTGGGAAGTCCCACTGAAGCTTTCTTT. Translation: CASSLGSPTEAFF.

V and J are TRBV4-2 and TRBJ2-1, with 15 bases matching TRBD2. Germline V gene data show CDR1 as LGHNA and CDR2 as YNFKEQ. This CDR3 region has 15 residues. V lost 4 bases to trimming and J lost 8 bases; unmatched junction nucleotides: 3. CDR3 protein: CASSRTSGGADEQFF. The CDR3 bases are TGTGCCAGCAGCCGGACTAGCGGGGGGGCGGATGAGCAGTTCTTC.

The chain recombines TRBV12-3 or TRBV12-4 with TRBJ2-7; D unclear. The V end lost 4 bases, the J end lost 3 bases, and 7 bases lay between the germline ends. The CDR3 is 12 residues long. CDR3 bases: TGTGCCAGCAGTTCACCGGACTACGAGCAGTACTTC. This sequence encodes CASSSPDYEQYF.

V is TRBV5-4 and J is TRBJ2-1; the match to TRBD1 covers 7 bases. The germline V gene encodes CDR1 SGHNT and CDR2 YYREEE (reference sequence). V lost 2 bases to trimming and J lost 4 bases; unmatched junction nucleotides: 9. The CDR3 runs 16 residues. CDR3 amino acids: CASSFFGQVVYNEQFF. The DNA of the CDR3 is TGTGCCAGCAGCTTCTTCGGACAGGTCGTTTACAATGAGCAGTTCTTC. The full variable domain, completed using reference TRBV5-4 and TRBJ2-1, is ETGVTQSPTHLIKTRGQQVTLRCSSQSGHNTVSWYQQALGQGPQFIFQYYREEENGRGNFPPRFSGLQFPNYSSELNVNALELDDSALYLCASSFFGQVVYNEQFFGPGTRLTVL.

The chain combines TRBV13 with TRBJ2-1; D perhaps matches TRBD1 (6 bases). CDR1 and CDR2 from the germline V gene are PRHDT and FYEKMQ (reference sequence). Trimming stripped 7 bases from V and 2 bases from J, with 9 bases between. The CDR3 sequence is 13 residues long. The CDR3 here is CASTGAPYNEQFF. Here the CDR3 DNA reads TGTGCCAGCACAGGGGCACCCTACAATGAGCAGTTCTTC.

The J gene is TRBJ2-3, the V gene TRBV11-2; a possible D gene is TRBD1 (6 bases). The V gene's germline CDR1 is SGHAT and CDR2 FQNNGV. V lost 4 bases and J 4 bases, leaving 18 bases between the germline ends. The CDR3 loop spans 16 amino acids. CDR3 in DNA: TGTGCCAGCAGCTCCCCGCAACAGGGTCCGTCAGATACGCAGTATTTT. Its protein is CASSSPQQGPSDTQYF.

Turning to this clonotype: The germline gene is not matched at one end of the junction; a read error may be the cause. V usage is TRBV6-1 and J usage is TRBJ2-1, with D possibly TRBD2 on 5 matching bases. The CDR3 runs to 15 residues. Germline V gene lookup returns CDR1 MNHNS and CDR2 SASEGT. This chain's CDR3 is CASSVGISSSNEQFF. The CDR3 DNA sequence: TGTGCCAGCAGTGTCGGGATTTCATCCTCCAATGAGCAGTTCTTC.

J is TRBJ2-6 and V is TRBV24-1; D unresolved. The CDR3 has 14 residues. CDR1 is KGHDR and CDR2 is SFDVKD in the germline V gene. V lost 7 bases and J lost 0, with 6 bases in between. CDR3 DNA: TGTGCCACCAGGCCAGGCTCTGGGGCCAACGTCCTGACTTTC. This sequence encodes CATRPGSGANVLTF.

This chain connects TRBV12-3 or TRBV12-4 to TRBJ2-7; no firm D call. Trimming stripped 2 bases from V and 6 bases from J, with 17 bases between. CDR3 length: 15 residues. CDR3 bases: TGTGCCAGCAGTTTATTACCCCTCCCAAATGGCGAGCAGTACGTC. The encoded protein is CASSLLPLPNGEQYV.

The chain employs TRBV10-1 and TRBJ2-3; TRBD2 matches at 12 bases. The CDR3 consists of 17 residues. The V and J ends lost 4 bases and 0 bases, in that order; junction bases with no gene match: 5. Looked up from germline, CDR1 is WNHNN and CDR2 is SYGVQD (reference sequence). The CDR3 region has the DNA TGCGCCAGCAGTGGGAAAGGGACTAGCGGGAGCACAGATACGCAGTATTTT. As protein: CASSGKGTSGSTDTQYF.

About this clonotype itself: Mismatch with germline at one junction end may stem from a read error. The chain recombines TRBV6-4 with TRBJ2-3; D is ambiguous. Germline CDR1 is MRHNA and CDR2 is SNTAGT. CDR3 length: 14 amino acids. Written as DNA, the CDR3 is TGTGCCACCAGTGACTCCCGCCCCTCAGATACGCAGTATTTT. Amino acid sequence: CATSDSRPSDTQYF.

The chain's CDR3 is CATSRVANTGELFF. In DNA, the CDR3 is TGTGCCACCAGCAGAGTCGCCAACACCGGGGAGCTGTTTTTT. The chain uses TRBV15 and TRBJ2-2; D is unresolved. The germline CDR1 and CDR2 sequences are LNHNV and YYDKDF (reference sequence). V lost 1 base and J 2 bases, leaving 5 bases between the germline ends. The CDR3 has 14 residues.

V and J are TRBV4-3 and TRBJ2-7, with D hard to call. Between the trimmed V and J ends, which lost 0 bases and 3 bases, there was a span of 6 bases. Germline CDR1 LGHNA, CDR2 YSLEER. CDR3 length equals 13 residues. The CDR3 region is CASSQERHYEQYF. As DNA, the CDR3 is TGCGCCAGCAGCCAAGAACGCCACTACGAGCAGTACTTC.

The rearrangement uses TRBV10-2 and TRBJ2-7, with 10 bases that match TRBD1. Trimming cost V 7 bases and J 4 bases; bases outside gene matches: 7. CDR1 WSHSY and CDR2 SAAADI come from the germline V gene. The CDR3 totals 14 residues. The CDR3 region is CASIPGQGSYEQYV. Here the CDR3 DNA reads TGCGCCAGCATTCCGGGACAGGGGTCATACGAGCAGTACGTC.

This clonotype occurred a few times. The V and J genes are TRBV4-3 and TRBJ2-6; D may be TRBD1 (7 bases). Per the germline V gene, CDR1 is LGHNA and CDR2 is YSLEER. The CDR3 runs 18 residues. Trimming cost V 0 bases and J 0 bases, with 12 bases left between them. CDR3 loop: CASSQDPGGPSGANVLTF. The CDR3 DNA reads as TGCGCCAGCAGCCAAGATCCAGGGGGGCCCTCTGGGGCCAACGTCCTGACTTTC.

J is TRBJ1-2 and V is TRBV10-3; 7 bases match TRBD1. This CDR3 spans 13 amino acids. Germline V gene lookup returns CDR1 ENHRY and CDR2 SYGVKD. Unmatched junction bases numbered 2, after V lost 5 bases and J lost 2 bases. The CDR3 DNA is TGTGCCATCAGTCTACAGGGGAACTATGGCTACACCTTC. Translation: CAISLQGNYGYTF.